Listed below are T cell receptor beta chains from one sample, sequenced in a study of patients and donors after allogeneic stem cell transplantation. TCRdb analysed the RT-PCR reads with MiXCR anew, one entry per CDR3 protein. In the table there are over 150,000 distinct CDR3 sequences, over 25% of which are singletons. Source material: blood, either unsorted or a sorted T cell fraction (not recorded which). These receptors all stem from a human donor who was either an allogeneic HSCT recipient or a stem cell or donor lymphocyte infusion donor (not recorded which). It is not recorded whose cells these are; they may come from a transplant donor. CDR3s include the opening cysteine and the closing phenylalanine or tryptophan. The order of the fields is D gene, J gene, V gene, clone size, CDR3 DNA, CDR3 protein. D genes are given only for firm matches. The listing skips clone size in some rows; elsewhere it reads once, few, many or a size class.

TRBD2 TRBJ2-1 TRBV4-3 few TGCGCCAGCAGCTACTTAGCGGGAGTCTACAATGAGCAGTTCTTC CASSYLAGVYNEQFF
NA TRBJ2-2 TRBV7-6 many TGTGCCAGCAGCCAGGAGGGGGGAACCGGGGAGCTGTTTTTT CASSQEGGTGELFF
NA TRBJ2-3 TRBV29-1 NA TGCAGCGTTGAAGGGAGGACCACAGATACGCAGTATTTT CSVEGRTTDTQYF
TRBD1 TRBJ1-5 TRBV7-2 few TGTGCCAGCAGCCCCGGACAGGGGGCTTTGAGTCAGCCCCAGCATTTT CASSPGQGALSQPQHF
TRBD1 TRBJ1-1 TRBV7-8 NA TGTGCCAGCAGCTTAAGCCCTCAGGGGGTGAACACTGAAGCTTTCTTT CASSLSPQGVNTEAFF
NA TRBJ2-7 TRBV6-1 NA TGTGCCAGCACGCGCATAGCGGATCTCTACGAGCAGTACTTC CASTRIADLYEQYF
TRBD2 TRBJ2-7 TRBV29-1 NA TGCAGCGTGAAAGGACTAGCGGGGGAACCTCTATACGAGCAGTACTTC CSVKGLAGEPLYEQYF
NA TRBJ2-3 TRBV4-1 few TGCGCCAGCAGCCCGGCGCGGTTCAGGGATACGCAGTATTTT CASSPARFRDTQYF
NA TRBJ2-5 TRBV5-5 few TGTGCCAGCAGCGCCCAGACAGGATGGGAGACCCAGTACTTC CASSAQTGWETQYF
NA TRBJ2-7 TRBV7-6 NA TGTGCCAGCAGCTCGGACCTTACAGGGAGCGAGCAGTACTTC CASSSDLTGSEQYF
NA TRBJ2-6 TRBV2 NA TGTGCCAGCAGTGAAGACGGGGCCAACGTCCTGACTTTC CASSEDGANVLTF
NA TRBJ2-5 TRBV11-2 few TGTGCCAGCAGCACCGGGACCCAAGAGACCCAGTACTTC CASSTGTQETQYF
NA TRBJ1-1 TRBV6-2/TRBV6-3 NA TGTGCCACCCTTAACGCCTCGTCGACGGACAGGAACACTGAAGCTTTCTTT CATLNASSTDRNTEAFF
NA TRBJ1-6 TRBV6-5 few TGTGCCAGCCTTCAGGGTGAAAATTCACCCCTCCACTTT CASLQGENSPLHF
NA TRBJ2-1 TRBV7-2 few TGTGCCAGCAGCTTAGCAGGGGGGGTTTACAATGAGCAGTTCTTC CASSLAGGVYNEQFF
NA TRBJ1-2 TRBV7-2 few TGTGCCAGCAGCTTAGAGGCAGGGAACTATGGCTACACCTTC CASSLEAGNYGYTF
NA TRBJ2-1 TRBV5-6 NA TGTGCCAGCAGCAGACTAGAAGTGCAGTTCTTC CASSRLEVQFF
TRBD1 TRBJ1-5 TRBV28 NA TGTGCCAGCAGTTTAGGGGGATACAGGGGGAACCAGCCCCAGCATTTT CASSLGGYRGNQPQHF
TRBD1 TRBJ2-7 TRBV5-1 few TGCGCCAGCAGCTTGGGGGACAGGACGTACGAGCAGTACTTC CASSLGDRTYEQYF
NA TRBJ1-1 TRBV6-5 NA TGTGCCAGCAGTTACTCTCCAGCCACGAACACTGAAGCTTTCTTT CASSYSPATNTEAFF
NA TRBJ1-1 TRBV12-3/TRBV12-4 NA TGTGCCAGCCATGGTCCCTGGGAAACTGAAGCTTTCTTT CASHGPWETEAFF
NA TRBJ1-1 TRBV7-2 NA TGTGCCAGCACCCCAGGAAAGGGGCAGGAGGCTGAAGCTTTCTTT CASTPGKGQEAEAFF
TRBD1 TRBJ1-5 TRBV10-3 few TGTGCCATCAGCCACGCCCCGACAGGGCACAATCAGCCCCAGCATTTT CAISHAPTGHNQPQHF
NA TRBJ1-5 TRBV7-2 NA TGTGCCAGCAGCTTACAAGGGACGAGCAATCAGCCCCAGCATTTT CASSLQGTSNQPQHF
TRBD1 TRBJ2-1 TRBV7-2 NA TGTGCCAGCAGCTTAGACAGGGGGCAATACAATGAGCAGTTCTTC CASSLDRGQYNEQFF
NA TRBJ1-4 TRBV15 NA TGTGCCACCAGCAGAGGGAAAGGGGGGGCTAATGAAAAACTGTTTTTT CATSRGKGGANEKLFF
TRBD1 TRBJ1-2 TRBV9 few TGTGCCAGCAGCGTAGTTGCGTCAGGGGGCGGCTACACCTTC CASSVVASGGGYTF
NA TRBJ2-5 TRBV24-1 NA NA CATSDRLFGQETQYF
TRBD2 TRBJ2-3 TRBV5-1 NA TGCGCCAGCAGCTTGGCGGCTAGCGGGGCCTATGGCACAGATACGCAGTATTTT CASSLAASGAYGTDTQYF
NA TRBJ2-3 TRBV4-3 NA TGCGCCAGCAGCCAAGATGAAGCGGCCACAGATACGCAGTATTTT CASSQDEAATDTQYF
NA TRBJ2-5 TRBV24-1 many TGTGCCACCAGTGAGCCCGGGACCGTGTACCAAGAGACCCAGTACTTC CATSEPGTVYQETQYF
TRBD1 TRBJ1-1 TRBV9 NA TGTGCCAGCAGCGTATCTGACAGGGGGAGTAAGACTGAAGCTTTCTTT CASSVSDRGSKTEAFF
NA TRBJ1-2 TRBV7-9 NA TGTGCCAGCAGCCCTGACAGTGTCTATGGCTACACCTTC CASSPDSVYGYTF
NA TRBJ2-2 TRBV12-3/TRBV12-4 NA TGTGCCAGCAGTTTGTGGGCAGGGAATACCGGGGAGCTGTTTTTT CASSLWAGNTGELFF
TRBD2 TRBJ2-7 TRBV30 NA TGTGCCTGGAGTGCCCTAGCGGGAGTTTACGAGCAGTACTTC CAWSALAGVYEQYF
TRBD1 TRBJ1-6 TRBV7-9 NA TGTGCCAGCAGCTTACAGGGGGCGCCGGCACCCCTCCACTTT CASSLQGAPAPLHF
NA TRBJ1-4 TRBV9 medium-sized TGTGCCAGCAGCGTAGATGGGAATGGTGAAAAACTGTTTTTT CASSVDGNGEKLFF
TRBD2 TRBJ2-4 TRBV4-3 NA TGCGCCAGCAGCCTCACCCTGAGGACTAGCCGCAAAAACATTCAGTACTTC CASSLTLRTSRKNIQYF
NA TRBJ1-2 TRBV6-6 many TGTGCCAGCACTCTGGGTAACTATGGCTACACCTTC CASTLGNYGYTF
NA TRBJ2-7 TRBV2 NA TGTGCCAGCAGGGATACAGCCACTTATGCTTCCGAGCAGTACTTC CASRDTATYASEQYF
TRBD1 TRBJ2-7 TRBV5-4 NA TGTGCCAGCAGGCGCACAGGGGGCAGCTACGAGCAGTACTTC CASRRTGGSYEQYF
TRBD1 TRBJ2-7 TRBV7-6 NA TGTGCCAGCAGCTGGGACAGCACCTACGAGCAGTACTTC CASSWDSTYEQYF
TRBD2 TRBJ2-7 TRBV5-1 few TGCGCCAGCAGCTTGGCCCTAGCGGGAGTGAGGGACGAGCAGTACTTC CASSLALAGVRDEQYF
NA TRBJ2-7 TRBV29-1 NA TGCAGCGTTGAAGAGGCCTACGAGCAGTACTTC CSVEEAYEQYF
TRBD2 TRBJ2-1 TRBV6-5 NA TGTGCCAGCAGTCCGCCGTCTAGCGGCATCAATGAGCAGTTCTTC CASSPPSSGINEQFF
NA TRBJ1-2 TRBV7-2 few TGTGCCAGCAGCCGAGGGTTCTCGGATGGCTACACCTTC CASSRGFSDGYTF
NA TRBJ2-1 TRBV5-1 NA TGCGCCAGCAGTTTGCAGGGTAACCACAATGAGCAGTTCTTC CASSLQGNHNEQFF
TRBD2 TRBJ2-5 TRBV5-1 once TGCGCCAGCAGCTTGGGCTTACTAGCGGACCAAGAGACCCAGTACTTC CASSLGLLADQETQYF
TRBD1 TRBJ1-5 TRBV29-1 many TGCAGCGTTGGACAGGGTAGAGGACAGCCCCAGCATTTT CSVGQGRGQPQHF
TRBD1 TRBJ2-5 TRBV12-3/TRBV12-4 NA TGTGCCAGCAGTTTCTTCGTCACCGGGACAGGGAAGATACAAGAGACCCAGTACTTC CASSFFVTGTGKIQETQYF
NA TRBJ2-4 TRBV4-3 NA TGCGCCAGCAGCCAAGTATGGGGGAGTAAGGCCAAAAACATTCAGTACTTC CASSQVWGSKAKNIQYF
NA TRBJ2-5 TRBV25-1 NA TGTGCCAGCAGTGAATATATCGGGGGACTCCAAGAGACCCAGTACTTC CASSEYIGGLQETQYF
NA TRBJ1-1 TRBV27 NA TGTGCCAGCAGTATCGATTGGGTGGGGAACACTGAAGCTTTCTTT CASSIDWVGNTEAFF
NA TRBJ2-1 TRBV10-3 NA TGTGCCATCAGTTCTGGGGTAGAAGTCAACAATGAGCAGTTCTTC CAISSGVEVNNEQFF
TRBD2 TRBJ2-1 TRBV7-8 few TGTGCCAGCAGATCGTCTAGCGGAGGGGACGAGCAGTTCTTC CASRSSSGGDEQFF